The next 11 T cell receptor beta chains were all read from a single sample in a study of PD-1 blockade in mismatch repair-deficient tumors. Libraries were prepared by immunoSEQ multiplex PCR; TCRdb keeps only in-frame clonotypes and omits some of them. The sample lists tens of thousands of clones, around 80% occurring once. The material was peripheral blood, obtained 4 weeks after starting pembrolizumab. These receptors all come from an adult with mismatch repair-deficient cancer.

This clone was counted a single time. The gene calls are TRBV6-1 and TRBJ2-7; 10 nucleotides align to TRBD2. Trimming cost V 2 bases and J 3 bases; bases outside gene matches: 4. CDR1 is MNHNS and CDR2 is SASEGT in the germline V gene. This CDR3 is built from 15 residues. The CDR3 loop reads CASSELAGGFYEQYF. Written as DNA, the CDR3 is TGTGCCAGCAGTGAATTAGCGGGAGGTTTCTACGAGCAGTACTTC.

The chain couples TRBV19 to TRBJ2-7; D call uncertain. The CDR3 covers 13 residues. Germline values: CDR1 LNHDA, CDR2 SQIVND (reference sequence). V dropped 3 bases and J dropped 3 bases, with 9 bases sitting between them. Here the CDR3 DNA reads TGTGCCAGTAGTATCGGCATAAACTACGAGCAGTACTTC. Residues: CASSIGINYEQYF.

The chain joins TRBV5-4 to TRBJ2-7, with D uncertain. In germline, CDR1 is SGHNT, CDR2 YYREEE (reference sequence). The CDR3 contains 14 residues. The V end lost 4 bases, the J end lost 1 base, and 12 bases lay between the germline ends. CDR3: CASSPKGGSYEQYF. The DNA for the CDR3 is TGTGCCAGCAGCCCAAAGGGCGGTTCCTACGAGCAGTACTTC. The entire variable domain, with the rest obtained from reference TRBV5-4 and TRBJ2-7, is as follows: ETGVTQSPTHLIKTRGQQVTLRCSSQSGHNTVSWYQQALGQGPQFIFQYYREEENGRGNFPPRFSGLQFPNYSSELNVNALELDDSALYLCASSPKGGSYEQYFGPGTRLTVT.

The chain carries TRBV6-6 and TRBJ2-7; D gene unclear. The CDR3 is 13 amino acids. Trimming removed 7 bases from V and 0 bases from J, with 10 bases in between. Germline-derived CDR1 and CDR2 are MNHNY and SVGAGI (reference sequence). Here the CDR3 DNA reads TGTGCCAGCACCCCGGGCAGCTCCTACGAGCAGTACTTC. Translating it yields CASTPGSSYEQYF.

Written as DNA, the CDR3 is TGTGCCAGCTCCCCGGGCTTGCAGGGCACTAATGAAAAACTGTTTTTT. Translating it yields CASSPGLQGTNEKLFF. V and J are TRBV18 and TRBJ1-4; TRBD1 is a possible D gene (5 bases). The CDR3 covers 16 residues. CDR1 KGHSH and CDR2 LQKENI come from the germline V gene. The V gene lost 6 bases and the J gene lost 2 bases, with 16 bases spanning the gap.

A single count supports this clone. The chain joins TRBV19 to TRBJ2-3, with 7 bases lining up with TRBD2. CDR1 and CDR2 from the germline V gene are LNHDA and SQIVND (reference sequence). V dropped 8 bases and J dropped 2; count of bases not matched to a gene: 7. CDR3 size: 14 residues. In nucleotides, the CDR3 is TGTGCCAGTCAGAGCGGGGTTTACACAGATACGCAGTATTTT. It specifies CASQSGVYTDTQYF.

The chain has TRBV7-2 and TRBJ2-7; maybe TRBD2 (5 bases). V lost 1 base and J 3 bases, leaving 10 bases between the germline ends. The germline gives CDR1 SGHTA, CDR2 FQGNSA. The CDR3 runs to 14 residues. CDR3 nucleotide sequence: TGTGCCAGCAGCTTAGGGCGGGTAAGCTACGAGCAGTACTTC. The encoded protein is CASSLGRVSYEQYF.

This chain uses TRBV27 with TRBJ2-2; D is undetermined. The CDR3 extends over 14 amino acids. The germline gives CDR1 MNHEY, CDR2 SMNVEV (reference sequence). V was cut by 6 bases and J by 6 bases, with 14 bases left in between. The CDR3 nucleotides are TGTGCCAGCAGATGGGCAGGTAGTTCCGGGGAGCTGTTTTTT. This translates into CASRWAGSSGELFF.

This sequence joins TRBV18 and TRBJ2-6; D unresolved. The germline V and J ends were trimmed by 3 bases and 0 bases, with 12 bases remaining between them. CDR1 and CDR2 (germline): KGHSH, LQKENI. This CDR3 comprises 17 residues. The CDR3 here is CASSPEGPNSGANVLTF. DNA of the CDR3: TGTGCCAGCTCACCGGAAGGCCCAAACTCTGGGGCCAACGTCCTGACTTTC.

This chain uses TRBV4-1 with TRBJ2-7, with TRBD2 matching 7 bases. With V trimmed by 0 bases and J by 1 base, 15 bases remained unmatched. Germline V CDR1 and CDR2: MGHRA, YSYEKL. This CDR3 spans 19 amino acids. CDR3 sequence reads: CASSQDPPSGYRNSYEQYF. DNA for the CDR3: TGCGCCAGCAGCCAAGATCCGCCTAGCGGCTACCGAAATTCCTACGAGCAGTACTTC.

This clone has just a few counts. This chain connects TRBV7-9 to TRBJ1-5; TRBD1 matches 7 bases. Germline CDR1 is SEHNR and CDR2 is FQNEAQ (reference sequence). V dropped 6 bases and J dropped 2; count of bases not matched to a gene: 4. The CDR3 is 14 amino acids. Here the CDR3 reads CASRGGTGNQPQHF. CDR3 DNA: TGTGCCAGCAGGGGAGGGACAGGCAATCAGCCCCAGCATTTT.